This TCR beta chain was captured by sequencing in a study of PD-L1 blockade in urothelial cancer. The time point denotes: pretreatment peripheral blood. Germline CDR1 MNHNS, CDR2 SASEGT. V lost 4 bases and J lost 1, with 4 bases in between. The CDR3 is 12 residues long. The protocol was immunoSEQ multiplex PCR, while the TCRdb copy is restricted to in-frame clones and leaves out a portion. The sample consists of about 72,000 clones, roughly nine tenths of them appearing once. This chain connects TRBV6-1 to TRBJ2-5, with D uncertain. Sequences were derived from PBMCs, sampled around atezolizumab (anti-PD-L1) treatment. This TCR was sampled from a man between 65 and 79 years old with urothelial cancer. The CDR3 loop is CASSAIQETQYF. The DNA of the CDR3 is TGTGCCAGCAGTGCAATCCAAGAGACCCAGTACTTC.